This is a list of T cell receptor beta chains from one sample in a study of molecular identifiers for immune sequencing clone quantification. Using its own MiXCR run on the PCR reads, TCRdb lists one record per CDR3 protein. The sample lists around 100,000 distinct CDR3 sequences; 30% to 45% were seen once. The sample consisted of naive CD8+ T cells from blood, with Jurkat cell RNA spiked in. These receptors were collected from a human donor in good health. Some libraries in this study had Jurkat cell RNA spiked in. CDR3s include the opening cysteine and the closing phenylalanine or tryptophan. The D gene is left open where the match is weak. Expanded clones are given a class, and other clones once, few, many or no size at all.

>.|TRBV20-1|TRBJ2-7|.
CCANEPGNYEQYF
TGCTGTGCTAACGAGCCCGGAAACTACGAGCAGTACTTC
>.|TRBV7-7|TRBJ2-1|.
CASSLAAYNEQFF
TGTGCCAGCAGCTTGGCGGCCTACAATGAGCAGTTCTTC
>.|TRBV6-5|TRBJ1-1|.
CASSSLFGESTEAFF
TGTGCCAGCAGTTCGCTTTTCGGGGAGAGCACTGAAGCTTTCTTT
>many|TRBV7-9|TRBJ2-5|.
CASSPGTLKETQYF
TGTGCCAGCAGCCCCGGGACTTTAAAAGAGACCCAGTACTTC
>few|TRBV27|TRBJ2-3|.
CASRTDTQYF
TGTGCCAGCAGAACAGATACGCAGTATTTT
>.|TRBV7-8|TRBJ2-3|.
CASSSITDTQYF
TGTGCCAGCAGCTCAATAACAGATACGCAGTATTTT
>.|TRBV7-9|TRBJ2-6|.
CASGDGSGANVLTF
TGTGCCAGCGGGGACGGCTCTGGGGCCAACGTCCTGACTTTC
>many|TRBV12-3/TRBV12-4|TRBJ1-1|.
CASSPSRTEAFF
TGTGCCAGCAGTCCATCACGGACTGAAGCTTTCTTT
>.|TRBV28|TRBJ2-7|TRBD2
CASSLWWGGDEQYF
TGTGCCAGCAGTTTATGGTGGGGAGGGGACGAGCAGTACTTC
>few|TRBV28|TRBJ2-7|.
CASSFSPSEGNYEQYF
TGTGCCAGCAGTTTTTCCCCGTCGGAGGGGAACTACGAGCAGTACTTC
>.|TRBV4-1|TRBJ2-7|.
CASSFQRVEQYF
TGCGCCAGCAGCTTTCAGCGAGTCGAGCAGTACTTC
>few|TRBV28|TRBJ2-3|.
CASSHVTPGSNNWGTDTQYF
TGTGCCAGCAGCCATGTAACCCCCGGGAGTAATAATTGGGGCACAGATACGCAGTATTTT
>few|TRBV18|TRBJ1-5|.
CASSPWGANQPQHF
TGTGCCAGCTCACCATGGGGGGCGAATCAGCCCCAGCATTTT
>.|TRBV9|TRBJ2-2|.
CASSVAVRNTGELFF
TGTGCCAGCAGCGTAGCGGTTCGGAACACCGGGGAGCTGTTTTTT
>few|TRBV27|TRBJ1-1|.
CASGPHTEAFF
TGTGCCAGCGGGCCCCACACTGAAGCTTTCTTT
>.|TRBV10-3|TRBJ2-3|.
CAISESGKGISTDTQYF
TGTGCCATCAGTGAGTCCGGGAAGGGGATATCCACAGATACGCAGTATTTT
>many|TRBV3-1|TRBJ2-7|TRBD2
CASSQFSGEQYF
TGTGCCAGCAGCCAGTTTAGCGGGGAGCAGTACTTC
>.|TRBV19|TRBJ2-6|TRBD1
CASTTKLGTGWFSGANVLTF
TGTGCCAGTACCACCAAACTGGGGACAGGGTGGTTCTCTGGGGCCAACGTCCTGACTTTC
>few|TRBV19|TRBJ2-3|.
CASPPAGLRDYGTDTQYF
TGTGCCAGTCCCCCAGCTGGTCTCCGAGACTATGGCACAGATACGCAGTATTTT
>.|TRBV6-2/TRBV6-3|TRBJ2-6|.
CASSSRRSSGANVLTF
TGTGCCAGCAGTTCCCGGCGGAGCTCTGGGGCCAACGTCCTGACTTTC
>.|TRBV5-6|TRBJ2-2|.
CASSFGSSTGELFF
TGTGCCAGCAGCTTTGGGAGTTCCACCGGGGAGCTGTTTTTT
>few|TRBV6-4|TRBJ2-1|.
CASSVLPGVEQFF
TGTGCCAGCAGTGTCCTCCCCGGAGTTGAGCAGTTCTTC
>.|TRBV5-1|TRBJ2-3|.
CASSLINLDTQYF
TGCGCCAGCAGCTTGATAAATCTAGATACGCAGTATTTT
>few|TRBV7-2|TRBJ1-6|.
CASSLPGAPLHF
TGTGCCAGCAGCCTCCCAGGAGCACCCCTCCACTTT
>.|TRBV27|TRBJ1-5|.
CDSSLGSNQPQHF
TGTGACAGCAGCTTAGGTAGCAATCAGCCCCAGCATTTT
>many|TRBV9|TRBJ2-1|.
CASNDGDNEQFF
TGTGCCAGTAACGACGGGGACAATGAGCAGTTCTTC
>many|TRBV6-5|TRBJ1-4|.
CASSYSERRKLFF
TGTGCCAGCAGTTACTCGGAGCGAAGAAAACTGTTTTTT
>few|TRBV9|TRBJ2-1|TRBD2
CASSVAGAGGPNEQFF
TGTGCCAGCAGCGTAGCGGGGGCGGGAGGGCCCAATGAGCAGTTCTTC